These T cell receptor beta chains were read from a single sample in a study of immune evolution from preneoplasia to lung adenocarcinoma. Libraries were prepared by immunoSEQ multiplex PCR; TCRdb keeps only in-frame clonotypes and omits some of them. Here the sample spans 6,000 to 8,500 clones, about 83% being singletons. What was sequenced was FFPE minimally invasive lung adenocarcinoma tissue. Source of these receptors: a person aged 70 to 80 with lung adenocarcinoma. The CDR3 runs from the conserved cysteine through the conserved F or W. A D gene is named only where the DNA matches it firmly. A row's size may be missing; if present it is once, few, many or a size class.

v_call,d_call,clone_size,j_call,cdr3_aa,cdr3_nt
TRBV7-3,TRBD2,.,TRBJ2-1,CASSPPGLAYNEQFF,TGTGCCAGCAGCCCACCGGGACTAGCATACAATGAGCAGTTCTTC
TRBV15,TRBD2,.,TRBJ2-3,CATSRDLAGGPSDTQYF,TGTGCCACCAGCAGAGACTTAGCGGGAGGGCCGTCAGATACGCAGTATTTT
TRBV30,.,.,TRBJ1-1,CAWSDSAEHTEAFF,TGTGCCTGGAGTGATTCGGCAGAACACACTGAAGCTTTCTTT
TRBV4-2,.,.,TRBJ2-2,CASSQGVRLNTGELFF,TGTGCCAGCAGCCAAGGCGTACGACTTAACACCGGGGAGCTGTTTTTT
TRBV7-9,TRBD2,.,TRBJ2-7,CASSTTRIRGVSYEQYF,TGTGCCAGCAGCACAACCCGAATCCGGGGGGTTTCCTACGAGCAGTACTTC
TRBV30,.,.,TRBJ2-5,CAWSASLKGETQYF,TGTGCCTGGAGTGCCTCACTTAAAGGGGAGACCCAGTACTTC
TRBV28,.,.,TRBJ2-7,CASSPASSYEQYF,TGTGCCAGCAGTCCAGCCTCTTCCTACGAGCAGTACTTC
TRBV7-2,.,.,TRBJ1-2,CASSLVIGGYTF,TGTGCCAGCAGCTTAGTAATTGGAGGCTACACCTTC
TRBV28,.,.,TRBJ1-2,CASSPGGLGYTF,TGTGCCAGCAGTCCGGGGGGGTTAGGCTACACCTTC
TRBV2,.,.,TRBJ2-7,CASSDSATNYEQYF,TGTGCCAGCAGTGATAGCGCTACCAACTACGAGCAGTACTTC
TRBV6-1,TRBD1,.,TRBJ1-5,CASSGTGGGIPQHF,TGTGCCAGCAGTGGGACAGGGGGAGGTATTCCCCAGCATTTT
TRBV6-1,TRBD1,.,TRBJ1-1,CASSELRGRTEAFF,TGTGCCAGCAGTGAACTCAGGGGGAGGACTGAAGCTTTCTTT
TRBV7-3,.,few,TRBJ2-1,CASSFDNEQFF,TGTGCCAGCAGCTTCGACAATGAGCAGTTCTTC
TRBV6-6,.,.,TRBJ2-5,CASRPGGYQETQYF,TGTGCCAGCAGACCCGGGGGATATCAAGAGACCCAGTACTTC
TRBV14,.,.,TRBJ2-1,CASSQEGIPSYNEQFF,TGTGCCAGCAGCCAAGAAGGAATCCCCTCCTACAATGAGCAGTTCTTC
TRBV19,TRBD1,.,TRBJ2-3,CASSIGRGSTDTQYF,TGTGCCAGTAGTATAGGCAGGGGGAGCACAGATACGCAGTATTTT
TRBV5-1,TRBD2,.,TRBJ2-7,CASSLGTSGGYEQYF,TGCGCCAGCAGCCTCGGGACTAGCGGGGGATACGAGCAGTACTTC
TRBV2,.,once,TRBJ1-1,CASSDGTSFTENTEAFF,TGTGCCAGCAGTGATGGGACTTCCTTCACGGAGAACACTGAAGCTTTCTTT
TRBV5-4,TRBD1,.,TRBJ2-2,CASKQGAETGELFF,TGTGCCAGCAAACAGGGGGCGGAAACCGGGGAGCTGTTTTTT
TRBV7-9,.,.,TRBJ2-3,CASSQQGPTQYF,TGTGCCAGCAGTCAACAAGGACCTACGCAGTATTTT
TRBV28,.,.,TRBJ2-2,CASSLRVTNTGELFF,TGTGCCAGCAGTTTGCGGGTAACGAACACCGGGGAGCTGTTTTTT
TRBV18,TRBD1,.,TRBJ1-4,CASSLLDRGNEKLFF,TGTGCCAGCTCACTACTAGACAGGGGAAATGAAAAACTGTTTTTT
TRBV30,.,.,TRBJ1-2,CAWSTRGRFYGYTF,TGTGCCTGGTCCACCCGGGGGCGCTTCTATGGCTACACCTTC
TRBV9,TRBD1,few,TRBJ1-2,CASSVGDRGYGYTF,TGTGCCAGCAGCGTAGGAGACAGGGGCTATGGCTACACCTTC
TRBV19,.,.,TRBJ1-2,CASSITASYGYTF,TGTGCCAGTAGTATAACAGCTTCCTATGGCTACACCTTC
TRBV18,.,once,TRBJ1-3,CASSPGHHSGNTIYF,TGTGCCAGCTCACCGGGACACCACTCTGGAAACACCATATATTTT
TRBV7-9,.,.,TRBJ1-2,CASSVRQSDFYGYTF,TGTGCCAGCAGCGTACGACAGTCTGACTTCTATGGCTACACCTTC
TRBV30,.,.,TRBJ2-7,CAWSRGGNYEQYF,TGTGCCTGGAGTAGGGGGGGCAACTACGAGCAGTACTTC
TRBV19,TRBD1,.,TRBJ2-7,CASRDPGQGNEQYF,TGTGCCAGTAGGGACCCGGGACAGGGCAACGAGCAGTACTTC
TRBV7-6,TRBD2,.,TRBJ2-2,CASSFSGGSGELFF,TGTGCCAGCAGCTTTAGCGGGGGGTCCGGGGAGCTGTTTTTT